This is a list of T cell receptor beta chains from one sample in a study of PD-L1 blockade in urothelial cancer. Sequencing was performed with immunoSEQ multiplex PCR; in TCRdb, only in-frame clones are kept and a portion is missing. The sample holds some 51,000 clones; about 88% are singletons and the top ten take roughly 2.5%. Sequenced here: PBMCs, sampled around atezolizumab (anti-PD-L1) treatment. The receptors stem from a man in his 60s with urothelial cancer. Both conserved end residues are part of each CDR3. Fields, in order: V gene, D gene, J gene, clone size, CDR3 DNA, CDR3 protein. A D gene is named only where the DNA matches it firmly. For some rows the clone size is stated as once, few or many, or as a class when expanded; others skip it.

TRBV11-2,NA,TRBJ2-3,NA,TGTGCCAGCAGCTTAGTGGCCGGGGTCTACACAGATACGCAGTATTTT,CASSLVAGVYTDTQYF
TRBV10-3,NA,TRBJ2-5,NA,TGTGCCATCAACCCCGACGGAGAAGAGACCCAGTACTTC,CAINPDGEETQYF
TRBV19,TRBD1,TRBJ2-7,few,TGTGCCAGTACCGCGAACCCGGGACAGGGGACCTACGAGCAGTACTTC,CASTANPGQGTYEQYF
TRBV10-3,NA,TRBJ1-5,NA,TGTGCCATCAGTGAGCAGGGTAACAGCAATCAGCCCCAGCATTTT,CAISEQGNSNQPQHF
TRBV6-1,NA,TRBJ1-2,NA,TGTGCCAGCAGGCGGGACGGAGTTAACTATGGCTACACCTTC,CASRRDGVNYGYTF
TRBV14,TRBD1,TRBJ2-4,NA,TGTGCCAGCAGCCAGACAGGGCAGGCCATTCAGTACTTC,CASSQTGQAIQYF
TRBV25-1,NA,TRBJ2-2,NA,TGTGCCAGCAGCACGGAGGGGGGGCCCATCGGGGAGCTGTTTTTT,CASSTEGGPIGELFF
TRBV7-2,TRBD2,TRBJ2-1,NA,TGTGCCAGCGGGCTAGCGGGAGGGTACAATGAGCAGTTCTTC,CASGLAGGYNEQFF
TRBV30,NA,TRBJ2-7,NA,TGTGCCTGGAGTTACTACACTCTCGAGCAGTACTTC,CAWSYYTLEQYF
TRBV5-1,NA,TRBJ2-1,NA,TGCGCCAGCAGCTTGGTTGGCTTTAGGGGTGGGGAGCAGTTCTTC,CASSLVGFRGGEQFF
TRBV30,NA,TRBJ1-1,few,TGTGCCTGGAATAGACAGGTCCCTGAAGCTTTCTTT,CAWNRQVPEAFF
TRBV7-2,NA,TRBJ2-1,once,TGTGCCAGCAGCTTTGAGGCGGGTACCTACAATGAGCAGTTCTTC,CASSFEAGTYNEQFF
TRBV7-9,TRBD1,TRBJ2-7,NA,TGTGCCAGCAGCCCCAGGACAGGGGGGGAATCCTACGAGCAGTACTTC,CASSPRTGGESYEQYF
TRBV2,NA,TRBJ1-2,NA,TGTGCCAGCAGTGAAGGAGGTCAGGGTGTCTATGGCTACACCTTC,CASSEGGQGVYGYTF
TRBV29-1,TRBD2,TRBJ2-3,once,TGCAGCGTCCACCGACTAGCGGGAGGAAGCTCAGATACGCAGTATTTT,CSVHRLAGGSSDTQYF
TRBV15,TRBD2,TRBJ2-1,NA,TGTGCCACCAGCAGAGATCCCGGGACTAGCGGTTACAATGAGCAGTTCTTC,CATSRDPGTSGYNEQFF
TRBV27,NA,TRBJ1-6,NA,TGTGCCAGCAGTTTATACCTTCCTGAGCCCCTCCACTTT,CASSLYLPEPLHF
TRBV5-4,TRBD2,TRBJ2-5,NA,TGTGCCAGCAGCCCGACTAGCGGGCTCCAAGAGACCCAGTACTTC,CASSPTSGLQETQYF
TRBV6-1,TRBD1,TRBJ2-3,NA,TGTGCCAGCAGTGGAGGGACAGGGGGGTTCACAGATACGCAGTATTTT,CASSGGTGGFTDTQYF
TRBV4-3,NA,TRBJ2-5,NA,TGCGCCAGCAGCCAAGATAGAGGACATATGTACCAAGAGACCCAGTACTTC,CASSQDRGHMYQETQYF
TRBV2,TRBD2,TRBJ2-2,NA,TGTGCCAGCCAGCGCAGGCCTAGCGGGAGGGGGGTTGGCACCGGGGAGCTGTTTTTT,CASQRRPSGRGVGTGELFF
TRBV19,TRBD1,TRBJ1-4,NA,TGTGCCAGTAGTTCCGGACAGGGCAATGAAAAACTGTTTTTT,CASSSGQGNEKLFF
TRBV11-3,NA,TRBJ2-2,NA,TGTGCCAGCAGCTTAGCCGACACCGGGGAGCTGTTTTTT,CASSLADTGELFF
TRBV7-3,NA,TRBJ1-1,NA,TGTGCCAGCAGCCACGGGGGAGGAAACACTGAAGCTTTCTTT,CASSHGGGNTEAFF
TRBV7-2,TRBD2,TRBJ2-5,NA,TGTGCCAGCAGCTTAAGCGGGGGGAGGGGAAGAGAGACCCAGTACTTC,CASSLSGGRGRETQYF
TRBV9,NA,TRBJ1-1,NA,TGTGCCAGCAGCGTAGGGCAACAGAGACAGAACACTGAAGCTTTCTTT,CASSVGQQRQNTEAFF
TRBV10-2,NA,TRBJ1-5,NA,TGCGCCAGCAGTGATAGGCAGGGCCAGAATCAGCCCCAGCATTTT,CASSDRQGQNQPQHF
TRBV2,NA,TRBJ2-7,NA,TGTGCCAGCAGTGAAGGTACTTATCCGGGAGCCGGAAAGTCCTACGAGCAGTACTTC,CASSEGTYPGAGKSYEQYF
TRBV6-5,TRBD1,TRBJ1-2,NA,TGTGCCAGCAGTTACTCGTCGCAGGGGGGCGGTGGCTACACCTTC,CASSYSSQGGGGYTF
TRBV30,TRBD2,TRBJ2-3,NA,TGTGCCTGGAGTGTAGAGGGACTAGGGGCAGATACGCAGTATTTT,CAWSVEGLGADTQYF
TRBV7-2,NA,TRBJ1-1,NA,TGTGCCAGCAGCCCGACGCGGACTGAAGCTTTCTTT,CASSPTRTEAFF
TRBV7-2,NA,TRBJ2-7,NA,TGTGCCAGCAGCTTAGTTGGGGGAGGGGGGGCCGAGCAGTACTTC,CASSLVGGGGAEQYF